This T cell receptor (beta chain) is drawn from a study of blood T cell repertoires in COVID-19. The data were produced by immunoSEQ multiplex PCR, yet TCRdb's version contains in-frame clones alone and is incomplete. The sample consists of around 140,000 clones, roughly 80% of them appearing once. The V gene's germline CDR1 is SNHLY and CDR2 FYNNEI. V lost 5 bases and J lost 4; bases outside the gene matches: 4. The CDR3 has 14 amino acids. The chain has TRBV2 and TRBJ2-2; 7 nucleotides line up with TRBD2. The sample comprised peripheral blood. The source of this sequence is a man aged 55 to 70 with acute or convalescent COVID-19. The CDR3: CASSWTRSTGELFF. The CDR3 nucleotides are TGTGCCAGCAGTTGGACTAGAAGCACCGGGGAGCTGTTTTTT.